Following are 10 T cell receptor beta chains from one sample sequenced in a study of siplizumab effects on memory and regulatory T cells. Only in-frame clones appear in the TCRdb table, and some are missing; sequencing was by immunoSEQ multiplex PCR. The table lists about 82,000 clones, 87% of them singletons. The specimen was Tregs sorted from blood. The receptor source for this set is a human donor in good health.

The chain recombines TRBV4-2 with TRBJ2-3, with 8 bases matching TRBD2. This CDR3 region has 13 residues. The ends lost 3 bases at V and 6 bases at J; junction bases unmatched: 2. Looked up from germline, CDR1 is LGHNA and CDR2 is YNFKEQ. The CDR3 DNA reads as TGTGCCAGCAGCCAGAGACTAGCGGATACGCAGTATTTT. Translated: CASSQRLADTQYF.

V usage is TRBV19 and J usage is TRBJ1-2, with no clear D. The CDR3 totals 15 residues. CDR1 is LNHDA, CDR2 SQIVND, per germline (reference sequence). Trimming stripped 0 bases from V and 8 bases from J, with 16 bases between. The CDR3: CASSIDRENRRGYTF. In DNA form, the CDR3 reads TGTGCCAGTAGTATAGATAGGGAGAACCGCCGGGGCTACACCTTC.

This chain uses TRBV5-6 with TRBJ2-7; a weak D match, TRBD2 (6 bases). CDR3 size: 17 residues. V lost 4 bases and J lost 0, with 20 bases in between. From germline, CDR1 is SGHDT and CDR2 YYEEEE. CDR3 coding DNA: TGTGCCAGCAGCCGACATCGCGGGGTCACCTTCTCCTACGAGCAGTACTTC. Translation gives CASSRHRGVTFSYEQYF.

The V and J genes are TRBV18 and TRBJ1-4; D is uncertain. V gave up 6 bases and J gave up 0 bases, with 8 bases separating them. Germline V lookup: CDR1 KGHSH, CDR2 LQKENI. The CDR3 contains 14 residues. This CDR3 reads CASSRSATNEKLFF. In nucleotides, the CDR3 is TGTGCCAGCTCTCGTAGCGCAACTAATGAAAAACTGTTTTTT.

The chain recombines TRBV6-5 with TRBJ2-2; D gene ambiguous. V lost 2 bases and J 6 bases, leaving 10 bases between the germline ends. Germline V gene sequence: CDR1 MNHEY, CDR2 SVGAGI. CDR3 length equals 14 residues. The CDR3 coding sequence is TGTGCCAGCAGTTACACTTTGGGTGCCGGGGAGCTGTTTTTT. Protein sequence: CASSYTLGAGELFF.

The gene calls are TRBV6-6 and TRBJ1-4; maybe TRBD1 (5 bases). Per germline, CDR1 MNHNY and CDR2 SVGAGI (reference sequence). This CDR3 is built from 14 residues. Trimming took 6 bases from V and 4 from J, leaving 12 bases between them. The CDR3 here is CASSPGTHNEKLFF. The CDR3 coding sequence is TGTGCCAGCAGCCCCGGGACGCATAATGAAAAACTGTTTTTT.

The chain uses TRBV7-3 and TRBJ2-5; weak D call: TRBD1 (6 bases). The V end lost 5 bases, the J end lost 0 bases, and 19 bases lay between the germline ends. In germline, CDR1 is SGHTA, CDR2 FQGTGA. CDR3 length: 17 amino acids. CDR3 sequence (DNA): TGTGCCAGCAGCCAAGGGGGAGTCCAGGGCTACCAAGAGACCCAGTACTTC. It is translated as CASSQGGVQGYQETQYF. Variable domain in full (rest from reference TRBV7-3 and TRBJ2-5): GAGVSQTPSNKVTEKGKYVELRCDPISGHTALYWYRQSLGQGPEFLIYFQGTGAADDSGLPNDRFFAVRPEGSVSTLKIQRTERGDSAVYLCASSQGGVQGYQETQYFGPGTRLLVL.

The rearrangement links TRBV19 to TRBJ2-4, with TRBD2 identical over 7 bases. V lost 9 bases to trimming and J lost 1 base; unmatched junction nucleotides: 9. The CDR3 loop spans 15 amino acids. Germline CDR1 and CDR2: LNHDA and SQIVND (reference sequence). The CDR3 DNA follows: TGTGCCAGCGGGGGGTTTGGGTCGGCCAAAAACATTCAGTACTTC. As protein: CASGGFGSAKNIQYF.

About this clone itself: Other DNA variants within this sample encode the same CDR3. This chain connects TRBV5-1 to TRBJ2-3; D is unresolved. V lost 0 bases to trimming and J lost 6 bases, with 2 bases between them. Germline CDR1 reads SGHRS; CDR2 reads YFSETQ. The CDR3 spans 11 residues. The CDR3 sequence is CASSLGDTQYF. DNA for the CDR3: TGCGCCAGCAGCTTGGGGGATACGCAGTATTTT.

The CDR3 DNA sequence: TGTGCCAGCAGTTTTCAGGGGATCGGCTACACCTTC. Residues: CASSFQGIGYTF. The genes are TRBV6-1 and TRBJ1-2; D possibly corresponds to TRBD1 (6 bases). The germline V gene has CDR1 MNHNS and CDR2 SASEGT. V was pared by 5 bases and J by 8 bases, with 12 bases between. The CDR3 is 12 amino acids.